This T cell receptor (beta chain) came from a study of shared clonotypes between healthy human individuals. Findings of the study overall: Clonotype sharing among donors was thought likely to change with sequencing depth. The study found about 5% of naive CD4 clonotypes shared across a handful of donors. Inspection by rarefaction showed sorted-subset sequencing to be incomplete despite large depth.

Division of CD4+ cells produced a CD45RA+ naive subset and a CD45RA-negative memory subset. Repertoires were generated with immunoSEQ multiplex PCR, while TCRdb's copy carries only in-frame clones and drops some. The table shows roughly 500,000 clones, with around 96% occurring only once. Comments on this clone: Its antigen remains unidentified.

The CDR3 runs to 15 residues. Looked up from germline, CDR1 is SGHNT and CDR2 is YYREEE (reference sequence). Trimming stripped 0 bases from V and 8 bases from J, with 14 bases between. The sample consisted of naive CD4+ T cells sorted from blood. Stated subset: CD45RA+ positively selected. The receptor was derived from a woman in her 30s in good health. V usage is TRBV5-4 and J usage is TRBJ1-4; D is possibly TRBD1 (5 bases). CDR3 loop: CASSLGTGTTEKLFF. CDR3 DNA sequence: TGTGCCAGCAGCTTGGGGACCGGGACTACGGAAAAACTGTTTTTT.